This T cell receptor (beta chain) was sequenced during a study of shared clonotypes between healthy human individuals. Overall study results and limits: Incompleteness in sorted-subset sequencing, despite large depth, was shown by rarefaction.

The ends lost 4 bases at V and 9 bases at J; junction bases unmatched: 14. The CDR3 is made up of 16 amino acids. Per the germline V gene, CDR1 is MGHRA and CDR2 is YSYEKL. Notes on this clone: Its target is not known.

Clones were read by immunoSEQ multiplex PCR, and TCRdb kept only the in-frame ones, dropping some. The sample yields some 2,400,000 clones, roughly 95% seen once. V usage is TRBV4-1 and J usage is TRBJ2-1, with 8 bases fitting TRBD2. Sequenced input: naive CD4+ T cells sorted from blood. Noted subset: CD45RA+ positively selected. This receptor was taken from a young man in good health. The chain's CDR3 is CASSPGHGGAVVEQFF. The CDR3 DNA follows: TGCGCCAGCAGCCCCGGTCACGGGGGGGCCGTGGTTGAGCAGTTCTTC.